This record looks at one T cell receptor (beta chain) sequence and its context. The CDR3 runs 13 residues. CDR1 and CDR2 from the germline V gene are LNHDA and SQIVND (reference sequence). V lost 5 bases, J lost 9 bases, and 13 bases lay in between. This record comes from a study of blood T cell repertoires in COVID-19. Clones were read by immunoSEQ multiplex PCR, and TCRdb kept only the in-frame ones, dropping some. The sample records 130,000 or so clones, 88% being singletons. The chain employs TRBV19 and TRBJ2-2; possible D gene TRBD1, 5 bases. This receptor was identified in a human donor with COVID-19, enrolled during active disease. The donor label of this sample is uncertain. Sequencing used peripheral blood. Written as DNA, the CDR3 is TGTGCCAGTAGTTACGCTTTGGGGCGGGAGCTGTTTTTT. It is translated as CASSYALGRELFF.